The 21 T cell receptor beta chains in this list originate from one sample, sequenced in a study of cytomegalovirus exposure and HLA in healthy donors. PCR primers comprised 60 Vbeta and 13 Jbeta primers. TCRdb's table, derived via immunoSEQ multiplex PCR, lists solely in-frame clones and lacks some. The table counts some 120,000 clones; 3.7% lies in the top ten. Source material: PBMCs. These receptors were taken from a young man in good health and CMV-seronegative.

The gene calls are TRBV29-1 and TRBJ1-3; 7 bases match TRBD1. CDR3 size: 15 residues. After removal of 6 bases from V and 0 bases from J, the junction contained 8 bases not matched to a gene. The V gene's germline CDR1 is SQVTM and CDR2 ANQGSEA. The CDR3 is CSVKTGTNSGNTIYF. The DNA of the CDR3 is TGCAGCGTGAAGACAGGGACGAACTCTGGAAACACCATATATTTT.

The chain joins TRBV2 to TRBJ2-3; TRBD2 agrees at 8 bases. This CDR3 is 14 amino acids long. CDR1 SNHLY and CDR2 FYNNEI come from the germline V gene. The V gene end was trimmed by 8 bases and the J gene end by 0 bases; junction bases not matched to a gene: 4. The CDR3 region has the DNA TGTGCCAGCGTACTAGCGGAGAGCACAGATACGCAGTATTTT. Translated, it gives CASVLAESTDTQYF.

V gene TRBV5-1 combines with J gene TRBJ1-4; 9 positions match TRBD1. In germline, CDR1 is SGHRS, CDR2 YFSETQ. The junction had 4 bases not matched to a gene; V was cut back by 0 bases and J by 4 bases. The CDR3 has 16 amino acids. As DNA, the CDR3 is TGCGCCAGCAGCTTGGGACAGGGGGTCCTTAATGAAAAACTGTTTTTT. It is translated as CASSLGQGVLNEKLFF.

The DNA for the CDR3 is TGCGCCAGCAGCCAAGATAAAACGCGGGGAATGAGGGGCAATGAGCAGTTCTTC. This sequence encodes CASSQDKTRGMRGNEQFF. The chain links TRBV4-1 to TRBJ2-1; the D gene is possibly TRBD2 (6 bases). Trimming took 0 bases from V and 6 from J, leaving 21 bases between them. CDR1 and CDR2 (germline): MGHRA, YSYEKL. CDR3 length: 18 residues.

J is TRBJ1-1 and V is TRBV18, with D possibly TRBD1 on 5 matching bases. The V gene lost 4 bases and the J gene lost 4 bases, with 7 bases spanning the gap. This CDR3 contains 12 residues. Germline CDR1 KGHSH, CDR2 LQKENI. CDR3 protein: CASSRGGTEAFF. DNA for the CDR3: TGTGCCAGCTCACGGGGGGGCACTGAAGCTTTCTTT.

The chain carries TRBV13 and TRBJ1-4; D possibly corresponds to TRBD1 (6 bases). Trimming stripped 5 bases from V and 7 bases from J, with 17 bases between. CDR1 and CDR2 (germline): PRHDT, FYEKMQ (reference sequence). The CDR3 extends over 15 amino acids. CDR3 amino acids: CASSTGGGRGEKLFF. DNA of the CDR3: TGTGCCAGCAGCACCGGGGGGGGGCGAGGTGAAAAACTGTTTTTT.

The chain couples TRBV7-9 to TRBJ2-5, with a weak D call TRBD1 (6 bases). V was shortened by 4 bases and J by 5 bases, with 14 bases between the two germline ends. The length of the CDR3 is 14 residues. Germline values: CDR1 SEHNR, CDR2 FQNEAQ (reference sequence). CDR3 sequence (DNA): TGTGCCAGCAGCTCGACAGGTTCGTGGGAGACCCAGTACTTC. This encodes CASSSTGSWETQYF.

This chain joins TRBV7-2 and TRBJ2-3; D could derive from TRBD1 or TRBD2 (7 bases each). Germline V gene sequence: CDR1 SGHTA, CDR2 FQGNSA. V gave up 10 bases and J gave up 6 bases, with 20 bases separating them. The CDR3 length is 14 residues. CDR3: CAIRGRGGSDTQYF. The DNA for the CDR3 is TGTGCCATCAGGGGGAGGGGAGGGAGCGATACGCAGTATTTT.

The chain employs TRBV4-1 and TRBJ2-3; D might be TRBD2 (6 bases). CDR1 MGHRA and CDR2 YSYEKL come from the germline V gene. Trimming took 4 bases from V and 2 from J, leaving 10 bases between them. The CDR3 is made up of 14 amino acids. In DNA form, the CDR3 reads TGCGCCAGCAGCCCGGGACTTCCCACAGATACGCAGTATTTT. Amino acid sequence: CASSPGLPTDTQYF.

The CDR3 DNA reads TGTGCCAGCAGTTACCAGGGGGGCCGAGGAGATACGCAGTATTTT. This translates into CASSYQGGRGDTQYF. The gene calls are TRBV27 and TRBJ2-3, with D possibly matching TRBD1 (7 bases). Looked up from germline, CDR1 is MNHEY and CDR2 is SMNVEV (reference sequence). Trimming pared 4 bases from V and 5 bases from J, leaving 16 bases between. The CDR3 is made up of 15 amino acids.

The chain carries TRBV15 and TRBJ2-3; D remains unclear. V lost 0 bases to trimming and J lost 8 bases, with 9 bases between them. Germline V gives CDR1 LNHNV, CDR2 YYDKDF (reference sequence). The CDR3 is made up of 13 amino acids. Here the CDR3 reads CATSRDLESTQYF. The DNA for the CDR3 is TGTGCCACCAGCAGAGATCTCGAGAGTACGCAGTATTTT.

The chain couples TRBV25-1 to TRBJ2-3; no firm D call. The CDR3 runs 17 residues. V lost 3 bases and J 0 bases, leaving 16 bases between the germline ends. Germline values: CDR1 MGHDK, CDR2 SYGVNS. The CDR3 region is CASSDHKTSSSTDTQYF. The CDR3 bases are TGTGCCAGCAGTGATCATAAGACAAGCTCTAGCACAGATACGCAGTATTTT.

As for this clone: One end of the junction does not line up with germline, which may come from a read error. The gene calls are TRBV15 and TRBJ1-4; D is undetermined. The CDR3 covers 15 residues. The germline CDR1 and CDR2 sequences are LNHNV and YYDKDF (reference sequence). The CDR3 coding sequence is TGTGCCACCAGCAGAGATACGGGGTGGGATGAAAACCTGTTTTTT. Translated, it gives CATSRDTGWDENLFF.

The CDR3 sequence is CASSEAEVLAGGNEQFF. Written as DNA, the CDR3 is TGTGCCAGCAGTGAGGCTGAGGTTCTAGCGGGGGGAAATGAGCAGTTCTTC. V is TRBV6-1 and J is TRBJ2-1; 11 bases agree with TRBD2. The V and J ends lost 3 bases and 7 bases, in that order; junction bases with no gene match: 11. This CDR3 has 17 amino acids. Germline CDR1 is MNHNS and CDR2 is SASEGT.

The chain links TRBV30 to TRBJ2-7; 7 positions match TRBD1. Germline trimming cut 0 bases from V and 2 bases from J; bases unmatched to any gene: 1. Germline V gene data show CDR1 as GTSNPN and CDR2 as SVGIG (reference sequence). The CDR3 spans 13 residues. CDR3 DNA: TGTGCCTGGAGTGTAAGGGGGCCCTACGAGCAGTACTTC. Translation: CAWSVRGPYEQYF.

The chain uses TRBV6-5 and TRBJ2-3; D is perhaps TRBD1 (5 bases). Between the trimmed V and J ends, which lost 2 bases and 5 bases, there was a span of 8 bases. Looked up from germline, CDR1 is MNHEY and CDR2 is SVGAGI. This CDR3 has 13 residues. The CDR3 DNA reads TGTGCCAGCAGTTACAGGGGTGGAGATACGCAGTATTTT. Protein product: CASSYRGGDTQYF.

The chain joins TRBV5-1 to TRBJ1-4; the D gene is possibly TRBD1 (5 bases). This CDR3 has 13 residues. V lost 4 bases and J lost 5, with 9 bases in between. Germline V gene data show CDR1 as SGHRS and CDR2 as YFSETQ. The CDR3 DNA sequence: TGCGCCAGCAGCCCGGGGGGGAATGAAAAACTGTTTTTT. Translated, it gives CASSPGGNEKLFF.

With respect to this clone: The conserved phenylalanine or tryptophan is not found at the CDR3 terminus, so this likely reflects a read error. The chain employs TRBV25-1 and TRBJ2-7; 12 bases are a match to TRBD2. The CDR3 consists of 13 residues. V was pared by 6 bases and J by 3 bases, with 0 bases of the junction left unmatched. Germline CDR1 and CDR2: MGHDK and SYGVNS. CDR3 DNA: TGTGCCAGCAGGACTAGCGGGGGCTACGAGCAGTACCTC. Encoded protein: CASRTSGGYEQYL.

This chain links TRBV6-6 with TRBJ2-5; a weak D match, TRBD1 (6 bases). Trimming stripped 7 bases from V and 4 bases from J, with 13 bases between. The CDR3 extends over 13 amino acids. In germline, CDR1 is MNHNY, CDR2 SVGAGI (reference sequence). DNA for the CDR3: TGTGCCAGCACCAGGGGTTTTGGAGAGACCCAGTACTTC. Encoded protein: CASTRGFGETQYF.

The genes are TRBV19 and TRBJ1-5, with 8 bases identical to TRBD1. J was trimmed by 2 bases and V by 7 bases; bases with no gene match: 13. Germline CDR1 is LNHDA and CDR2 is SQIVND (reference sequence). CDR3 size: 17 residues. The DNA for the CDR3 is TGTGCCAGTAAGAACAGGGGGTTCCCGGGGGGCAATCAGCCCCAGCATTTT. This codes for CASKNRGFPGGNQPQHF. Using reference TRBV19 and TRBJ1-5 for the parts outside the CDR3, the full variable domain is DGGITQSPKYLFRKEGQNVTLSCEQNLNHDAMYWYRQDPGQGLRLIYYSQIVNDFQKGDIAEGYSVSREKKESFPLTVTSAQKNPTAFYLCASKNRGFPGGNQPQHFGDGTRLSIL.

In DNA, the CDR3 is TGTGCCAGCACCGGGGGGGCCCGGGATACGCAGTATTTT. Translation: CASTGGARDTQYF. The chain couples TRBV5-8 to TRBJ2-3; 8 nucleotides match TRBD2. Germline V CDR1 and CDR2: SGHTS, YDEGEE. J was trimmed by 6 bases and V by 6 bases; bases with no gene match: 6. The CDR3 loop spans 13 amino acids. The whole variable domain, filled in from reference TRBV5-8 and TRBJ2-3, reads EAGVTQSPTHLIKTRGQQATLRCSPISGHTSVYWYQQALGLGLQFLLWYDEGEERNRGNFPPRFSGRQFPNYSSELNVNALELEDSALYLCASTGGARDTQYFGPGTRLTVL.